These T cell receptor beta chains were read from a single sample in a study of blood T cell repertoires in COVID-19. Only in-frame clones appear in the TCRdb table, and some are missing; sequencing was by immunoSEQ multiplex PCR. The sample lists around 200,000 clones, 70% to 90% occurring once. Material for sequencing was peripheral blood. The receptors were sampled from a man between 60 and 70 years old with acute or convalescent COVID-19. The conserved cysteine and the conserved F or W are not part of the CDR3 here. A D gene is named only where the DNA matches it firmly.

D,J,V,CDR3
NA,TRBJ2-2,TRBV11-3,ASSFMSGELF
TRBD1,TRBJ2-7,TRBV7-9,ASSGGQVPYEQY
TRBD2,TRBJ2-3,TRBV5-4,ASSLRAGGPTDTQY
NA,TRBJ2-3,TRBV6-5,ASSYSWGVVTDTQY
TRBD1,TRBJ2-2,TRBV6-5,ASSYSEGAGTGELF
TRBD2,TRBJ2-5,TRBV24-1,ATMPAGGGETQY
TRBD1,TRBJ2-7,TRBV7-2,ASSLGGTGSSEQY
NA,TRBJ2-4,TRBV18,ASSRAAGLAKNIQY
NA,TRBJ1-4,TRBV28,ASSLVATVNEKLF
NA,TRBJ2-7,TRBV18,ASSPAQAEQY